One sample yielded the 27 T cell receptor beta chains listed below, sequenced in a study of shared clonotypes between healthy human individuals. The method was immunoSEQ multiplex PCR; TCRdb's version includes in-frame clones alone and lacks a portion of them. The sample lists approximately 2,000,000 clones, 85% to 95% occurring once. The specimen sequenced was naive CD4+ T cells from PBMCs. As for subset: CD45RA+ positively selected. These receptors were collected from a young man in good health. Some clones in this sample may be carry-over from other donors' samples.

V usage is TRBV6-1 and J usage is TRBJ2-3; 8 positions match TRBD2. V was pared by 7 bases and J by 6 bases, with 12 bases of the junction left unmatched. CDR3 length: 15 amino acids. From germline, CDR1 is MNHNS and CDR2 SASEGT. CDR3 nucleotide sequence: TGTGCCAGCAATCGGAACGGGAGGGCCGCGGATACGCAGTATTTT. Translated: CASNRNGRAADTQYF.

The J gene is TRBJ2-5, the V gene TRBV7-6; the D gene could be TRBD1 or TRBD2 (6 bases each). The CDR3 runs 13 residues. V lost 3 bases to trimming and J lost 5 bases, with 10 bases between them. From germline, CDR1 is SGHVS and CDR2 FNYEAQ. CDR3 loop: CASSFTGRETQYF. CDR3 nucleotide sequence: TGTGCCAGCAGCTTTACAGGGAGGGAGACCCAGTACTTC.

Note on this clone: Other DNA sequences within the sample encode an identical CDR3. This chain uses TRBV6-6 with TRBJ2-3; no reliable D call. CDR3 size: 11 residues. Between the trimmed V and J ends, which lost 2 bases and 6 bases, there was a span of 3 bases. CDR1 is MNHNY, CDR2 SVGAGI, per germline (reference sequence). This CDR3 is CASSYLDTQYF. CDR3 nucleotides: TGTGCCAGCAGTTACCTGGATACGCAGTATTTT.

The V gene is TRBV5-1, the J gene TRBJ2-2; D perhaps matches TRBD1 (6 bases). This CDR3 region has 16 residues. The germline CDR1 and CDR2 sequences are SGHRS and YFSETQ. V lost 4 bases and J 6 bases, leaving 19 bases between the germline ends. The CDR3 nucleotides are TGCGCCAGCAGCCAAGGACAGCGGCCGGGCCCCGGGGAGCTGTTTTTT. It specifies CASSQGQRPGPGELFF.

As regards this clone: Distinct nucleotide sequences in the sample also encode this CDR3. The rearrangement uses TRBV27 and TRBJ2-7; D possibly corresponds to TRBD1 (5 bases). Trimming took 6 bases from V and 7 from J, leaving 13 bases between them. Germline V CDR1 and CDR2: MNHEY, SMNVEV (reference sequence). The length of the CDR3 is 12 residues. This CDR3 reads CASSPQGGEQYF. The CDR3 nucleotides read TGTGCCAGCAGCCCCCAGGGCGGTGAGCAGTACTTC.

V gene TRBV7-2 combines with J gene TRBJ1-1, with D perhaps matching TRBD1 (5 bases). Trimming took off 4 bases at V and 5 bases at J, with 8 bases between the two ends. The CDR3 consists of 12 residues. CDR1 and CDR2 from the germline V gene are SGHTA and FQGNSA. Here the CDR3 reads CASSWGGTEAFF. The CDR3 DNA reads TGTGCCAGCAGCTGGGGGGGGACTGAAGCTTTCTTT.

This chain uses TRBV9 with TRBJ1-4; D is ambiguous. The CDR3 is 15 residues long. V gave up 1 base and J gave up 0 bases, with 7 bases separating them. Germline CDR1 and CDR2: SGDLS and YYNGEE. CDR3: CASSVSSATNEKLFF. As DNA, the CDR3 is TGTGCCAGCAGCGTATCGTCAGCAACTAATGAAAAACTGTTTTTT. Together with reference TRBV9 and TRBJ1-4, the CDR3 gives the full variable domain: DSGVTQTPKHLITATGQRVTLRCSPRSGDLSVYWYQQSLDQGLQFLIQYYNGEERAKGNILERFSAQQFPDLHSELNLSSLELGDSALYFCASSVSSATNEKLFFGSGTQLSVL.

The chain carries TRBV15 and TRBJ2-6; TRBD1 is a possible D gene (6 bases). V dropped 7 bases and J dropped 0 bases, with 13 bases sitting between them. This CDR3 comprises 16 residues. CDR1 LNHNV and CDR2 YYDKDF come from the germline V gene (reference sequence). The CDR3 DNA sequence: TGTGCCACCAAAGGGGGACCCACCTCTGGGGCCAACGTCCTGACTTTC. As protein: CATKGGPTSGANVLTF.

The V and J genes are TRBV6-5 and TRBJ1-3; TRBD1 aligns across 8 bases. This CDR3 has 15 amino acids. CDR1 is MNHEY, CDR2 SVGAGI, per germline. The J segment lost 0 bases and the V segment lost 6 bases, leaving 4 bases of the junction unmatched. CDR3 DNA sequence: TGTGCCAGCAGCCCAGGACAGGGCTCTGGAAACACCATATATTTT. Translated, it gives CASSPGQGSGNTIYF.

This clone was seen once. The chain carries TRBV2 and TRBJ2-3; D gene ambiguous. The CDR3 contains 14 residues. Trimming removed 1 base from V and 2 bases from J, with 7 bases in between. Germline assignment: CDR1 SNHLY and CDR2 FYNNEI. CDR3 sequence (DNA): TGTGCCAGCAGTGAAGGGGGTGCCACAGATACGCAGTATTTT. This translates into CASSEGGATDTQYF. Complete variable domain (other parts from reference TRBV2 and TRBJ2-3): EPEVTQTPSHQVTQMGQEVILRCVPISNHLYFYWYRQILGQKVEFLVSFYNNEISEKSEIFDDQFSVERPDGSNFTLKIRSTKLEDSAMYFCASSEGGATDTQYFGPGTRLTVL.

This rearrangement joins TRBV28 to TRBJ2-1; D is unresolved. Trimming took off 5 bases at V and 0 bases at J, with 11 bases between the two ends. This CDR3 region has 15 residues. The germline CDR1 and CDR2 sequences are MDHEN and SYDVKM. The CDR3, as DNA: TGTGCCAGCAGTCCCACCCCGAGCTCCTACAATGAGCAGTTCTTC. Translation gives CASSPTPSSYNEQFF.

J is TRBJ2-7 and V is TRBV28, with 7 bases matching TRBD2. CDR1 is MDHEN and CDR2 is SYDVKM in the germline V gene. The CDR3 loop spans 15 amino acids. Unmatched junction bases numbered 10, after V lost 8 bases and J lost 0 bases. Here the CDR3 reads CASAERDYSSYEQYF. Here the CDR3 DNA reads TGTGCCAGCGCAGAAAGGGACTACAGCTCCTACGAGCAGTACTTC.

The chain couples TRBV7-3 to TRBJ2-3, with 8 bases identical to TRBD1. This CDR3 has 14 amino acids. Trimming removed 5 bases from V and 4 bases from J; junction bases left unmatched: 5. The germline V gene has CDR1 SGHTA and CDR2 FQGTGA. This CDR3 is CASSPRTGSDTQYF. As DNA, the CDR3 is TGTGCCAGCAGCCCGCGGACAGGGTCAGATACGCAGTATTTT. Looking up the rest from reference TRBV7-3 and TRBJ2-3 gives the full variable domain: GAGVSQTPSNKVTEKGKYVELRCDPISGHTALYWYRQSLGQGPEFLIYFQGTGAADDSGLPNDRFFAVRPEGSVSTLKIQRTERGDSAVYLCASSPRTGSDTQYFGPGTRLTVL.

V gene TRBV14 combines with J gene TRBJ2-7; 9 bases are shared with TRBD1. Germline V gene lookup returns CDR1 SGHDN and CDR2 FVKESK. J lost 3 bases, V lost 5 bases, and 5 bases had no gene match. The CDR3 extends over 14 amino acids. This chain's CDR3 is CASSSGTGNYEQYF. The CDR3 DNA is TGTGCCAGCAGCTCCGGGACAGGGAACTACGAGCAGTACTTC.

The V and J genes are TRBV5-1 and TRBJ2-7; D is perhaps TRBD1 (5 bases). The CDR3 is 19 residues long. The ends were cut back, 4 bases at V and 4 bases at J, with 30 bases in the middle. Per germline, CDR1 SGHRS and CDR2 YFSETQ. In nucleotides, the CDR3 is TGCGCCAGCAGCGGGTCCCGAACCACCCCCCCGAAGGGGTATTACGAGCAGTACTTC. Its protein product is CASSGSRTTPPKGYYEQYF.

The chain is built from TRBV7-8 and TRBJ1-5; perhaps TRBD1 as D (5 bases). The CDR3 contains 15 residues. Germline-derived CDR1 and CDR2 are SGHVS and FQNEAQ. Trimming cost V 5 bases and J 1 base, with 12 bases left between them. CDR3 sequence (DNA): TGTGCCAGCAGCCCCCCGGGGGTGAGCAATCAGCCCCAGCATTTT. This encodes CASSPPGVSNQPQHF.

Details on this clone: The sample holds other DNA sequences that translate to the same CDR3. The CDR3 nucleotides read TGTGCCAGCAGCCTATTAGCGGGACTCACCTACAATGAGCAGTTCTTC. Its protein product is CASSLLAGLTYNEQFF. The V gene is TRBV7-2, the J gene TRBJ2-1; 8 bases fit TRBD2. The junction had 8 bases not matched to a gene; V was cut back by 5 bases and J by 2 bases. Germline V gene data show CDR1 as SGHTA and CDR2 as FQGNSA. This CDR3 region has 16 residues.

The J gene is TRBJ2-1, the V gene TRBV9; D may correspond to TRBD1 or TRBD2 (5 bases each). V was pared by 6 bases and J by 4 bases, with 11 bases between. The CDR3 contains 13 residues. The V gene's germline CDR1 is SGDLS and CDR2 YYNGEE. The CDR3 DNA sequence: TGTGCCAGCAACCGGGACCAATACAATGAGCAGTTCTTC. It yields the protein CASNRDQYNEQFF.

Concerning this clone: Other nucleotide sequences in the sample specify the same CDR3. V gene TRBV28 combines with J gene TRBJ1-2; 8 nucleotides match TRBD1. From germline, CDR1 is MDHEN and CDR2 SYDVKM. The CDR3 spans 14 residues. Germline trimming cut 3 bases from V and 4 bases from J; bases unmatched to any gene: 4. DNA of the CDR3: TGTGCCAGCAGTTTTCCAACAGGGGGCTATGGCTACACCTTC. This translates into CASSFPTGGYGYTF.

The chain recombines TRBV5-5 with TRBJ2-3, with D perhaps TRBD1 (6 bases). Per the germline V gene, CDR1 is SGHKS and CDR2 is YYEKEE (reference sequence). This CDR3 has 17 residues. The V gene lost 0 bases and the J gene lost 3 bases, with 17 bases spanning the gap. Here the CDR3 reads CASSLELAGTPTDTQYF. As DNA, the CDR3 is TGTGCCAGCAGCTTGGAACTTGCCGGGACACCAACAGATACGCAGTATTTT. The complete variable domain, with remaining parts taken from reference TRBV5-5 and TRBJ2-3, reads DAGVTQSPTHLIKTRGQQVTLRCSPISGHKSVSWYQQVLGQGPQFIFQYYEKEERGRGNFPDRFSARQFPNYSSELNVNALLLGDSALYLCASSLELAGTPTDTQYFGPGTRLTVL.

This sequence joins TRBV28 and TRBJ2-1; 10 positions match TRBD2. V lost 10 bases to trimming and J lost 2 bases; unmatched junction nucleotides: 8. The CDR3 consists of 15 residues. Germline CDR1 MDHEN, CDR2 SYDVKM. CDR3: CATNRLAGTYNEQFF. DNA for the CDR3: TGTGCCACCAACAGACTAGCGGGCACCTACAATGAGCAGTTCTTC.

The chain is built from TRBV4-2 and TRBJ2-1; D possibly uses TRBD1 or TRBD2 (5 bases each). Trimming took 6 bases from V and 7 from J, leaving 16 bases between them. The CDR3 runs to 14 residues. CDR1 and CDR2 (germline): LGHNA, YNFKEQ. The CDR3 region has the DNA TGTGCCAGCAGAGGGGACGAACCTTGGAATGAGCAGTTCTTC. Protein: CASRGDEPWNEQFF.

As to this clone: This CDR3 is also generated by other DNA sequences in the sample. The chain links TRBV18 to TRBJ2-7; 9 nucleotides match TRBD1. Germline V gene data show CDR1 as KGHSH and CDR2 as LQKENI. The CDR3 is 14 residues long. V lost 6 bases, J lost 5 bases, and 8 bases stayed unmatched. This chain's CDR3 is CASSLTGGSDEQYF. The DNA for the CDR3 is TGTGCCAGCTCCCTTACAGGGGGCAGCGACGAGCAGTACTTC. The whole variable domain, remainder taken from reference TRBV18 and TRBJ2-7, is NAGVMQNPRHLVRRRGQEARLRCSPMKGHSHVYWYRQLPEEGLKFMVYLQKENIIDESGMPKERFSAEFPKEGPSILRIQQVVRGDSAAYFCASSLTGGSDEQYFGPGTRLTVT.

The CDR3 here is CASSLLSGGPYEQYF. CDR3 coding DNA: TGTGCCAGCAGCTTATTGTCAGGGGGCCCCTACGAGCAGTACTTC. This chain links TRBV7-3 with TRBJ2-7; 8 bases line up with TRBD1. Trimming removed 2 bases from V and 2 bases from J; junction bases left unmatched: 5. The CDR3 consists of 15 residues. CDR1 and CDR2 (germline): SGHTA, FQGTGA.

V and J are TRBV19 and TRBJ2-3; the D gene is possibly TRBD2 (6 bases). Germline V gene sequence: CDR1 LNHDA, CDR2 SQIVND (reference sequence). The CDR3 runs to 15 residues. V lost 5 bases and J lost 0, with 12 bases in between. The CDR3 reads CASSLRRGSTDTQYF. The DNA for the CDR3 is TGTGCCAGTAGTCTAAGGCGGGGTAGCACAGATACGCAGTATTTT.

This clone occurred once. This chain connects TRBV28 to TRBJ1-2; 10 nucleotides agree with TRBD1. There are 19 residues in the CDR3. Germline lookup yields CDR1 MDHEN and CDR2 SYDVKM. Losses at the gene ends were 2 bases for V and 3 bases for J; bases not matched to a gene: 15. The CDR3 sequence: CASSLVSTTGGLQDYGYTF. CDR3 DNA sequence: TGTGCCAGCAGTTTAGTGTCTACGACAGGGGGCCTGCAAGACTATGGCTACACCTTC.

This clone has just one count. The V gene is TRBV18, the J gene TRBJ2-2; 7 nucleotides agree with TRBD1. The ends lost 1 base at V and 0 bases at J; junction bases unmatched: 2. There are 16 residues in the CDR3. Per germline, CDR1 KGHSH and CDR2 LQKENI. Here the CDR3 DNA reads TGTGCCAGCTCACCACGGGGGACAGCGAACACCGGGGAGCTGTTTTTT. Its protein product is CASSPRGTANTGELFF.